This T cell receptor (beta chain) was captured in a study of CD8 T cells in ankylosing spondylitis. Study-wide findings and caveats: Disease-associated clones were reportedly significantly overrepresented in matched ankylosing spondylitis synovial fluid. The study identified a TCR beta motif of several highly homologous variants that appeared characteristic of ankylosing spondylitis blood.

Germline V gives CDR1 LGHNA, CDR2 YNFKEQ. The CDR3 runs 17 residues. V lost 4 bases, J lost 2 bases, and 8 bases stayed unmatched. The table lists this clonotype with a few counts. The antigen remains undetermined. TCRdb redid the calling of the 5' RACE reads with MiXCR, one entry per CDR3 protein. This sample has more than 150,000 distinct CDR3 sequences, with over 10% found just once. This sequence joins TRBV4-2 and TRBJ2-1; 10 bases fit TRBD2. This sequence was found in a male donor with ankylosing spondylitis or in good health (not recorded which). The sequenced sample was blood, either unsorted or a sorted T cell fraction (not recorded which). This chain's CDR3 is CASSPIGLADPYNEQFF. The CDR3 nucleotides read TGTGCCAGCAGCCCTATAGGACTAGCGGACCCCTACAATGAGCAGTTCTTC.